Described below is a single TCR beta chain sequence and its context. These data originate in a study of cytomegalovirus exposure and HLA in healthy donors. Vbeta (60) and Jbeta (13) primers were used in the PCR. Repertoires were generated with immunoSEQ multiplex PCR, while TCRdb's copy carries only in-frame clones and drops some. The sample gives more than 100,000 clones, around 77% of which show up once; roughly 4% is in the top ten. Per germline, CDR1 SGHAT and CDR2 FQNNGV. V lost 5 bases, J lost 3 bases, and 8 bases lay in between. This CDR3 spans 12 amino acids. Sequences were obtained from PBMCs. The sequence was obtained from a man aged 50 to 59 in good health and CMV-seropositive. The chain has TRBV11-2 and TRBJ2-7; TRBD2 is a possible D gene (5 bases). In DNA form, the CDR3 reads TGTGCCAGCAGCCCACTAGGCTACGAGCAGTACTTC. Its protein product is CASSPLGYEQYF. Supplemented by reference TRBV11-2 and TRBJ2-7, the full variable domain reads EAGVAQSPRYKIIEKRQSVAFWCNPISGHATLYWYQQILGQGPKLLIQFQNNGVVDDSQLPKDRFSAERLKGVDSTLKIQPAKLEDSAVYLCASSPLGYEQYFGPGTRLTVT.